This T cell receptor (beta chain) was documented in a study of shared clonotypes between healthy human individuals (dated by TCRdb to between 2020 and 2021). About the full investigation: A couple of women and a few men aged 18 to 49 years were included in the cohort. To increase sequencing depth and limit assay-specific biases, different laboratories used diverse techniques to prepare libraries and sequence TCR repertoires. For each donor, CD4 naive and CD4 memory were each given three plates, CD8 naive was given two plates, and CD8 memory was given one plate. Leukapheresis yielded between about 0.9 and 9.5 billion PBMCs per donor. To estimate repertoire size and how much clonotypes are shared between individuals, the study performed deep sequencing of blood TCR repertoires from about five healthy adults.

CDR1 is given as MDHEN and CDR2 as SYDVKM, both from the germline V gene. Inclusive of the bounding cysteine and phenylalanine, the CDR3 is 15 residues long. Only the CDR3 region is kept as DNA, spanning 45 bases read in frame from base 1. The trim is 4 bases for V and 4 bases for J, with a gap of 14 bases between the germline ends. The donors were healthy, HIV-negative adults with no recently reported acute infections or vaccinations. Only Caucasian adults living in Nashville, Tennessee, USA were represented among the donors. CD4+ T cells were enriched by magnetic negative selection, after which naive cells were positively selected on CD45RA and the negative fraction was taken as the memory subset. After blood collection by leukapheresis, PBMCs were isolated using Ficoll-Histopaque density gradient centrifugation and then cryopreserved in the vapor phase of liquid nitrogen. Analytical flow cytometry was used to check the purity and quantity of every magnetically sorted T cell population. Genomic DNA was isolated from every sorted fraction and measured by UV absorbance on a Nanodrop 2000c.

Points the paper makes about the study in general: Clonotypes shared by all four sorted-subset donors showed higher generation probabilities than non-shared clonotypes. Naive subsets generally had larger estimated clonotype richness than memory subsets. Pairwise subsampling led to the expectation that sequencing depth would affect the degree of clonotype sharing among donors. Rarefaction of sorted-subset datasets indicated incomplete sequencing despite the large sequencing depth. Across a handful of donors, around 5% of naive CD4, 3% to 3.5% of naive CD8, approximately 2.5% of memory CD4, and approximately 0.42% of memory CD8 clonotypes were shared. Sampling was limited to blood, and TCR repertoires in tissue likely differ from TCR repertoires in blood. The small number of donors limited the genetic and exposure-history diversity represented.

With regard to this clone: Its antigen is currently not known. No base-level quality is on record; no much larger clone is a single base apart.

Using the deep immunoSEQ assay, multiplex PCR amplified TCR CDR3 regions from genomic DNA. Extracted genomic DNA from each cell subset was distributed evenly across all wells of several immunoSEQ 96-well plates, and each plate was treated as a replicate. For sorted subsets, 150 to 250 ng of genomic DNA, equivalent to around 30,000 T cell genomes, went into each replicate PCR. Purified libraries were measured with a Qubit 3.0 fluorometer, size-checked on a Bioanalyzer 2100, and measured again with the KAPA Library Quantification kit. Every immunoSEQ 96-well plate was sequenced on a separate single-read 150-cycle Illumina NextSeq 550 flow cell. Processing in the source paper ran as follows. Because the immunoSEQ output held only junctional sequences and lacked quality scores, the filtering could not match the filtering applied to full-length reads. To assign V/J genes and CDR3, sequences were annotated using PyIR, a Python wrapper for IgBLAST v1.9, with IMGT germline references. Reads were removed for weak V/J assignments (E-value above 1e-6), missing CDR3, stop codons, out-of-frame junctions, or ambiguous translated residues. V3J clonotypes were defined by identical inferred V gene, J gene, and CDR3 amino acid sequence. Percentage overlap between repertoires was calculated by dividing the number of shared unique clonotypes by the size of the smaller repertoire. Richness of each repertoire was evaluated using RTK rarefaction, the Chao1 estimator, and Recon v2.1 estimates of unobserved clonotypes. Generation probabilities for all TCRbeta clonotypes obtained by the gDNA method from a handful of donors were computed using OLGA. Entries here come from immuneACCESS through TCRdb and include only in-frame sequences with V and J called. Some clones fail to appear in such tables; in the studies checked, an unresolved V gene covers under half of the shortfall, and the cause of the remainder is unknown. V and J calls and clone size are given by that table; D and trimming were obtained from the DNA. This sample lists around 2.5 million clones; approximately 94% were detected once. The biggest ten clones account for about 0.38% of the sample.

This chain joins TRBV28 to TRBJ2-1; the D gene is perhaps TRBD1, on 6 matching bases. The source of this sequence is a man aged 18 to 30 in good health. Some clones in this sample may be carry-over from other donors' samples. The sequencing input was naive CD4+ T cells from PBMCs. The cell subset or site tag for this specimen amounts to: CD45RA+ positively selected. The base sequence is TGTGCCAGCAGTTCGTTCAACAGGGATTACAATGAGCAGTTCTTC. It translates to CASSSFNRDYNEQFF.